What follows are 17 T cell receptor beta chains derived from one specimen sequenced in a study of T cell responses to AZD1222 COVID-19 vaccine. Some clones are missing from TCRdb's copy, which holds only in-frame ones; the method was immunoSEQ multiplex PCR. The repertoire holds some 150,000 clones, with about 90% as singletons. This material consisted of peripheral blood, taken on day 0 of AZD1222 vaccination. The receptors here all came from an adult in good health.

V is TRBV3-1 (or the pseudogene TRBV3-2) and J is TRBJ1-2; possible D gene TRBD1, 5 bases. Germline V CDR1 and CDR2: LGHDT, YNNKEL (reference sequence). This CDR3 comprises 15 residues. Trimming removed 0 bases from V and 9 bases from J, with 17 bases in between. CDR3 in DNA: TGTGCCAGCAGCCAAGATGGGACTCCGTATGCAAGCTACACCTTC. This codes for CASSQDGTPYASYTF.

The rearrangement uses TRBV18 and TRBJ2-7; no clear D. This CDR3 has 11 residues. Germline V gene data show CDR1 as KGHSH and CDR2 as LQKENI. Trimming left V 3 bases short and J 3 bases short, with 3 bases between. The chain's CDR3 is CASSPDYEQYF. CDR3 DNA: TGTGCCAGCTCACCCGACTACGAGCAGTACTTC.

The chain has TRBV9 and TRBJ1-2; a possible D gene is TRBD1 (6 bases). Germline assignment: CDR1 SGDLS and CDR2 YYNGEE. V gave up 4 bases and J gave up 3 bases, with 19 bases separating them. The CDR3 is made up of 16 amino acids. The CDR3 sequence: CASSKSLGGPDYGYTF. CDR3 in DNA: TGTGCCAGCAGCAAGTCGCTAGGGGGTCCCGACTATGGCTACACCTTC.

The V call is TRBV5-1, the J call TRBJ1-1, with TRBD1 as a possible D gene (5 bases). V was trimmed by 3 bases and J by 4 bases, leaving 10 bases between them. Germline CDR1 reads SGHRS; CDR2 reads YFSETQ. This CDR3 has 13 residues. CDR3 coding DNA: TGCGCCAGCAGCTGGGGACTGCTCACTGAAGCTTTCTTT. Translated: CASSWGLLTEAFF.

This clone turned up a few times. This chain uses TRBV7-3 with TRBJ2-3; 9 positions match TRBD2. This CDR3 region has 14 residues. Germline assignment: CDR1 SGHTA and CDR2 FQGTGA. The V and J ends lost 5 bases and 1 base, in that order; junction bases with no gene match: 1. CDR3 in amino acids: CASSRTSGTDTQYF. The CDR3 DNA is TGTGCCAGCAGCCGGACTAGCGGCACAGATACGCAGTATTTT. Full variable domain (rest looked up from reference TRBV7-3 and TRBJ2-3): GAGVSQTPSNKVTEKGKYVELRCDPISGHTALYWYRQSLGQGPEFLIYFQGTGAADDSGLPNDRFFAVRPEGSVSTLKIQRTERGDSAVYLCASSRTSGTDTQYFGPGTRLTVL.

The V call is TRBV5-1, the J call TRBJ1-2; D is possibly TRBD1 (5 bases). Germline V gene data show CDR1 as SGHRS and CDR2 as YFSETQ. The CDR3 length is 14 residues. Trimming stripped 4 bases from V and 2 bases from J, with 12 bases between. CDR3 sequence: CASSRDLGNYGYTF. DNA for the CDR3: TGCGCCAGCAGCCGGGACCTAGGGAACTATGGCTACACCTTC.

The V call is TRBV18, the J call TRBJ1-6; maybe TRBD1 (6 bases). This CDR3 is built from 13 residues. The germline V and J ends were trimmed by 4 bases and 8 bases, with 9 bases remaining between them. CDR1 and CDR2 from the germline V gene are KGHSH and LQKENI. CDR3 region: CASSRQEDSPLHF. CDR3 in DNA: TGTGCCAGCTCACGACAGGAGGATTCACCCCTCCACTTT.

V gene TRBV11-2 combines with J gene TRBJ1-1; D ambiguous. This CDR3 spans 13 amino acids. V was cut by 5 bases and J by 8 bases, with 15 bases left in between. Germline CDR1 and CDR2: SGHAT and FQNNGV. The CDR3 reads CASSPFGSEEAFF. Here the CDR3 DNA reads TGTGCCAGCAGCCCATTTGGGTCAGAAGAAGCTTTCTTT.

Regarding this clone: Mismatch with germline at one junction end may stem from a read error. The chain recombines TRBV28 with TRBJ2-7, with D perhaps matching TRBD2 (5 bases). CDR1 and CDR2 from the germline V gene are MDHEN and SYDVKM. The CDR3 is 14 amino acids. The CDR3 spells CASSLLGRVQALHF. CDR3 bases: TGTGCCAGCAGCTTACTTGGGAGAGTTCAGGCGCTGCACTTC. Looking up the rest from reference TRBV28 and TRBJ2-7 gives the full variable domain: DVKVTQSSRYLVKRTGEKVFLECVQDMDHENMFWYRQDPGLGLRLIYFSYDVKMKEKGDIPEGYSVSREKKERFSLILESASTNQTSMYLCASSLLGRVQALHFGPGTRLTVT.

This chain links TRBV5-4 with TRBJ2-1, with 8 bases lining up with TRBD2. The CDR3 covers 15 residues. Germline CDR1 SGHNT, CDR2 YYREEE (reference sequence). V was pared by 4 bases and J by 8 bases, with 11 bases of the junction left unmatched. CDR3 residues: CASSRLGTSGYEQFF. In nucleotides, the CDR3 is TGTGCCAGCAGCCGGCTAGGGACTAGTGGGTATGAGCAGTTCTTC. Based on the CDR3 plus reference TRBV5-4 and TRBJ2-1, the full variable domain is ETGVTQSPTHLIKTRGQQVTLRCSSQSGHNTVSWYQQALGQGPQFIFQYYREEENGRGNFPPRFSGLQFPNYSSELNVNALELDDSALYLCASSRLGTSGYEQFFGPGTRLTVL.

This sequence joins TRBV3-1 (or the pseudogene TRBV3-2) and TRBJ1-4, with D hard to call. The CDR3 consists of 12 residues. The germline V gene encodes CDR1 LGHDT and CDR2 YNNKEL (reference sequence). V lost 2 bases, J lost 3 bases, and 1 base lay in between. The CDR3 bases are TGTGCCAGCAGCCAATCTAATGAAAAACTGTTTTTT. It yields the protein CASSQSNEKLFF.

The gene calls are TRBV29-1 and TRBJ2-1, with 14 bases aligning to TRBD2. CDR3 length: 19 amino acids. Losses at the gene ends were 7 bases for V and 0 bases for J; bases not matched to a gene: 14. Germline assignment: CDR1 SQVTM and CDR2 ANQGSEA. Here the CDR3 reads CSGSPGLAGVEGSYNEQFF. DNA of the CDR3: TGCAGCGGCTCGCCGGGACTAGCGGGAGTAGAGGGCTCCTACAATGAGCAGTTCTTC.

V usage is TRBV5-1 and J usage is TRBJ2-1; D might be TRBD1 or TRBD2, each matching 6 bases. Germline V gene data show CDR1 as SGHRS and CDR2 as YFSETQ. The germline V and J ends were trimmed by 0 bases and 5 bases, with 12 bases remaining between them. The CDR3 length is 15 residues. The CDR3 is CASSLDGGTHNEQFF. The CDR3 DNA reads as TGCGCCAGCAGCTTGGACGGGGGCACCCACAATGAGCAGTTCTTC.

The J gene is TRBJ2-1, the V gene TRBV9; the D gene could be TRBD1 or TRBD2 (5 bases each). Germline V CDR1 and CDR2: SGDLS, YYNGEE. CDR3 size: 12 residues. V was cut by 7 bases and J by 5 bases, with 10 bases left in between. This CDR3 is CASGTGNNEQFF. CDR3 nucleotides: TGTGCCAGCGGGACGGGCAACAATGAGCAGTTCTTC.

This rearrangement joins TRBV7-9 to TRBJ2-1, with D possibly being TRBD1 (5 bases). V was pared by 0 bases and J by 9 bases, with 6 bases between. The CDR3 has 12 residues. The V gene's germline CDR1 is SEHNR and CDR2 FQNEAQ (reference sequence). The CDR3 DNA is TGTGCCAGCAGCTTAGCTCAGGGTGAGCAGTTCTTC. Amino acid sequence: CASSLAQGEQFF.

CDR3 sequence: CSARQYTEAFF. The DNA of the CDR3 is TGCAGTGCGAGACAGTACACTGAAGCTTTCTTT. This chain connects TRBV20-1 to TRBJ1-1; tentative D call: TRBD1 (5 bases). The CDR3 loop spans 11 amino acids. Germline V gene sequence: CDR1 DFQATT, CDR2 SNEGSKA (reference sequence). The V and J ends lost 6 bases and 3 bases respectively, with 8 bases between them.

This clone was recorded once. The genes are TRBV4-3 and TRBJ1-1, with 7 bases fitting TRBD1. CDR1 and CDR2 from the germline V gene are LGHNA and YSLEER. There are 14 residues in the CDR3. Trimming removed 1 base from V and 6 bases from J; junction bases left unmatched: 5. The CDR3 protein is CASSQVGQAPEAFF. The CDR3 coding sequence is TGCGCCAGCAGCCAAGTAGGACAGGCGCCTGAAGCTTTCTTT.